This TCR beta chain was captured in a study of T cell repertoires in cytomegalovirus infection. As for the study in general: Well-studied HLA-B-restricted epitopes and recently identified HLA-C-restricted epitopes of CMV were both used in the study. CMV infection together with matching HLA type was indicated by public TCR beta signatures.

V was pared by 5 bases and J by 8 bases, with 10 bases between. The CDR3 covers 12 residues. Germline CDR1 SEHNR, CDR2 FQNEAQ (reference sequence). Concerning this clonotype: As yet, its antigen is unknown.

A single record per CDR3 protein comes from TCRdb applying MiXCR to the reads. The sample has tens of thousands of distinct CDR3 sequences; 20% to 25% are singletons. The receptor was isolated from a human donor in good health (CMV status not recorded). Some clones in this sample may be carry-over from other donors' samples. This sequence joins TRBV7-9 and TRBJ2-4, with a weak D call TRBD2 (5 bases). The material sequenced was CD8+ T cells from cultured PBMCs, taken from culture after CMV antigen stimulation. The CDR3 DNA reads as TGTGCCAGCAGCCTTAACGGGGACATTCAGTACTTC. Translated: CASSLNGDIQYF.